Each of the 4 T cell receptor beta chains below was sequenced from the same sample in a study of blood T cell repertoires in COVID-19. TCRdb's copy holds only in-frame clones and misses some; the assay was immunoSEQ multiplex PCR. The top ten hold roughly 13% of the sample, which has 85,000 to 110,000 clones, about 87% seen once. The specimen was peripheral blood. These receptors originate from a human donor in a cohort sampled during active or convalescent COVID-19.

The chain combines TRBV5-8 with TRBJ1-5; tentatively, D is TRBD1 (6 bases). V was trimmed by 4 bases and J by 2 bases, leaving 13 bases between them. Germline CDR1 SGHTS, CDR2 YDEGEE. The CDR3 is made up of 15 amino acids. The CDR3 sequence: CASSKGEIGNQPQHF. CDR3 bases: TGTGCCAGCAGCAAGGGGGAAATCGGCAATCAGCCCCAGCATTTT.

This clone showed up just once. The DNA of the CDR3 is TGTGCCAGCAGCTTGTCACTGGGGGGGCAGGGCTACGAGCAGTACTTC. It specifies CASSLSLGGQGYEQYF. The rearrangement joins TRBV5-5 to TRBJ2-7; a possible D gene is TRBD2 (7 bases). The CDR3 is 16 residues long. Per germline, CDR1 SGHKS and CDR2 YYEKEE (reference sequence). With 1 base removed from V and 3 bases from J, the gap between germline ends came to 17 bases.

This clone was seen only a few times. The CDR3 region is CASSQADNEQFF. The CDR3 DNA reads as TGTGCCAGCAGCCAAGCAGACAATGAGCAGTTCTTC. The chain uses TRBV3-1 (or the pseudogene TRBV3-2) and TRBJ2-1; D is uncertain. This CDR3 spans 12 amino acids. Between the trimmed V and J ends, which lost 1 base and 5 bases, there was a span of 3 bases. The V gene's germline CDR1 is LGHDT and CDR2 YNNKEL (reference sequence).

CDR3 in DNA: TGTGCCAGCAGCTTAGTTCCAGGGGTGGGGGATCAGCCCCAGCATTTT. It yields the protein CASSLVPGVGDQPQHF. This chain joins TRBV7-2 and TRBJ1-5; TRBD1 might be the D (6 bases). The CDR3 consists of 16 residues. With 1 base removed from V and 5 bases from J, the gap between germline ends came to 15 bases. Germline V gene lookup returns CDR1 SGHTA and CDR2 FQGNSA.